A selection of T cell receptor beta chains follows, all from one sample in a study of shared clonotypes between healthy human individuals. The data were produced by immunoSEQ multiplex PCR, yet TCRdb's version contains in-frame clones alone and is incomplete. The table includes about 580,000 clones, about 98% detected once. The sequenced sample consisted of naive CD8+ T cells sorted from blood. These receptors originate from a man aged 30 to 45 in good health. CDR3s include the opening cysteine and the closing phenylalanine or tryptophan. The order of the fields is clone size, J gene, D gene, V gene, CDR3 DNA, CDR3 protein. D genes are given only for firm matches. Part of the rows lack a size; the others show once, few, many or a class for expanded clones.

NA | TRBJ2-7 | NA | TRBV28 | TGTGCCAGCAGTCCTTTGGTGGGGTCGCGGGAGCAGTACTTC | CASSPLVGSREQYF
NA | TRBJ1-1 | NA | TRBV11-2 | TGTGCCAGCAGCTTAGAGGTCGTGGGGCCCACTGAAGCTTTCTTT | CASSLEVVGPTEAFF
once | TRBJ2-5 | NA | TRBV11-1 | TGTGCCAGCAGCCCACACACCTCTACGGCTCAAGAGACCCAGTACTTC | CASSPHTSTAQETQYF
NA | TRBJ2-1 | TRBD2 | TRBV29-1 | TGCAGCGTTGAAGGCGGGGGGCCTTACAATGAGCAGTTCTTC | CSVEGGGPYNEQFF
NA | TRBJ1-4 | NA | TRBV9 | TGTGCCAGCAGCGTAGCTGGGAATGCTGAAAAACTGTTTTTT | CASSVAGNAEKLFF
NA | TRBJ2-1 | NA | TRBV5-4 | TGTGCCAGCAGGACACTCCAGGGAAGCTCCTACAATGAGCAGTTCTTC | CASRTLQGSSYNEQFF
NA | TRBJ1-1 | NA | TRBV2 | TGTGCCAGCCCCGGGCACAGGTTGAACACTGAAGCTTTCTTT | CASPGHRLNTEAFF
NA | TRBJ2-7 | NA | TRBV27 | TGTGCCAGCAGTTTTACAGGGGGGGGCACCTACGAGCAGTACTTC | CASSFTGGGTYEQYF
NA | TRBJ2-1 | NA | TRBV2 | TGTGCCAGCAGGGGATATCGGGGGACGGATTACAATGAGCAGTTCTTC | CASRGYRGTDYNEQFF
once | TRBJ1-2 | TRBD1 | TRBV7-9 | TGTGCCAGCAGCTCCGGACAGGTACACTATGGCTACACCTTC | CASSSGQVHYGYTF
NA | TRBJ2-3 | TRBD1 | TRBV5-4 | TGTGCCAGCAGCCCATGGTCAGGGGGCGGCCCAGATACGCAGTATTTT | CASSPWSGGGPDTQYF
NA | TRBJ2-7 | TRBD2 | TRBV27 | TGTGCCAGCATCCCTGCGGGAGGCCGCTCCTACGAGCAGTACTTC | CASIPAGGRSYEQYF
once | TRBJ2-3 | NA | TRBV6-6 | TGTGCCAGCAGTTACGGAGCCGCAGATACGCAGTATTTT | CASSYGAADTQYF
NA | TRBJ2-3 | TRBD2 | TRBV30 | TGTGCCTGGAGTGTGGGGACTAGTCCGGATACGCAGTATTTT | CAWSVGTSPDTQYF
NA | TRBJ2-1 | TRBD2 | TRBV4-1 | TGCGCCAGCAGCTCTCGACTAGCGGGACCCGACAATGAGCAGTTCTTC | CASSSRLAGPDNEQFF
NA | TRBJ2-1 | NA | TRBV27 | TGTGCCAGCAGTTTAGGCTCCTACAATGAGCAGTTCTTC | CASSLGSYNEQFF
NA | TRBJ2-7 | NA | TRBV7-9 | TGTGCCAGCAGCTTGAACTTGCGGCCCTACGAGCAGTACTTC | CASSLNLRPYEQYF
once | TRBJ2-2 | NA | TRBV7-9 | TGTGCCAGCAAAGGGACCGGGGAGCTGTTTTTT | CASKGTGELFF